The 28 T cell receptor beta chains listed next were all sequenced from one sample in a study of T cells after posttransplantation cyclophosphamide. Profiled with immunoSEQ multiplex PCR; TCRdb holds only in-frame clones, not every one. The table has about 40,000 clones, roughly 91% seen once. Cyclophosphamide on days +3 and +4 followed busulfan-fludarabine conditioning and a marrow graft. The material was PBMCs, obtained roughly 59 days after allogeneic stem cell transplant with posttransplant cyclophosphamide. The receptors shown here come from a male patient between 60 and 69 years old who received an allogeneic stem cell transplant from a related donor and was CMV-positive. Some T cells may possibly be graft donor cells.

The chain joins TRBV6-1 to TRBJ1-1; D possibly corresponds to TRBD1 (5 bases). The CDR3 has 15 residues. The V gene lost 5 bases and the J gene lost 10 bases, with 23 bases spanning the gap. CDR1 is MNHNS, CDR2 SASEGT, per germline. CDR3 in amino acids: CASSSRGSWGGRAFF. The CDR3 DNA reads TGTGCCAGCAGTTCCCGGGGGAGTTGGGGGGGACGAGCTTTCTTT.

The rearrangement links TRBV7-8 to TRBJ1-3; D unclear. Germline-derived CDR1 and CDR2 are SGHVS and FQNEAQ. V was clipped by 0 bases and J by 2 bases, with 5 bases between them. The CDR3 is 14 residues long. The CDR3 DNA sequence: TGTGCCAGCAGCTTAGCGGGAGCTGGAAACACCATATATTTT. Translation: CASSLAGAGNTIYF. The entire variable domain, with the rest obtained from reference TRBV7-8 and TRBJ1-3, is as follows: GAGVSQSPRYKVAKRGQDVALRCDPISGHVSLFWYQQALGQGPEFLTYFQNEAQLDKSGLPSDRFFAERPEGSVSTLKIQRTQQEDSAVYLCASSLAGAGNTIYFGEGSWLTVV.

The chain has TRBV9 and TRBJ2-5; 7 positions agree with TRBD1. Losses at the gene ends were 0 bases for V and 1 base for J; bases not matched to a gene: 9. Germline V lookup: CDR1 SGDLS, CDR2 YYNGEE. The CDR3 has 17 residues. Here the CDR3 DNA reads TGTGCCAGCAGCGTAGGGAGGACAGGAGGTGTCCAAGAGACCCAGTACTTC. Its protein product is CASSVGRTGGVQETQYF.

The chain joins TRBV2 to TRBJ1-5, with no clear D. Per the germline V gene, CDR1 is SNHLY and CDR2 is FYNNEI. The V end was cut by 5 bases, the J end by 1 base, with 3 bases between. This CDR3 contains 12 residues. CDR3 DNA: TGTGCCAGCAGTTTAAGCAATCAGCCCCAGCATTTT. Its protein product is CASSLSNQPQHF.

CDR3 bases: TGTGCCAGTACCCTTACCTCCGGGACTTGGGGCAATCAGCCCCAGCATTTT. Its protein product is CASTLTSGTWGNQPQHF. The rearrangement links TRBV19 to TRBJ1-5, with D possibly TRBD1 on 5 matching bases. V was clipped by 7 bases and J by 2 bases, with 21 bases between them. Germline CDR1 is LNHDA and CDR2 is SQIVND (reference sequence). This CDR3 has 17 residues.

Sample share makes this clone medium-sized. This sample includes further DNA sequences coding for the same CDR3. This rearrangement joins TRBV2 to TRBJ1-2; D unclear. Germline CDR1 and CDR2: SNHLY and FYNNEI. This CDR3 is built from 11 residues. V lost 3 bases to trimming and J lost 5 bases, with 4 bases between them. The CDR3 region is CASSDRYGYTF. The CDR3 region has the DNA TGTGCCAGCAGTGACCGTTATGGCTACACCTTC.

This clone came up once. The chain is built from TRBV2 and TRBJ2-3; a possible D gene is TRBD2 (5 bases). CDR1 is SNHLY and CDR2 is FYNNEI in the germline V gene. This CDR3 is 14 amino acids long. V was trimmed by 6 bases and J by 2 bases, leaving 12 bases between them. In DNA form, the CDR3 reads TGTGCCAGCAGGGAGGATTCAGCCACAGATACGCAGTATTTT. Its protein is CASREDSATDTQYF. The whole variable domain, filled in from reference TRBV2 and TRBJ2-3, reads EPEVTQTPSHQVTQMGQEVILRCVPISNHLYFYWYRQILGQKVEFLVSFYNNEISEKSEIFDDQFSVERPDGSNFTLKIRSTKLEDSAMYFCASREDSATDTQYFGPGTRLTVL.

The CDR3 protein is CASSWRGALGQETQYF. CDR3 DNA: TGTGCCAGCAGCTGGCGGGGGGCCTTGGGACAAGAGACCCAGTACTTC. This chain joins TRBV7-9 and TRBJ2-5, with 8 positions matching TRBD2. The V gene end was trimmed by 4 bases and the J gene end by 2 bases; junction bases not matched to a gene: 9. From germline, CDR1 is SEHNR and CDR2 FQNEAQ (reference sequence). This CDR3 spans 16 amino acids.

This clone was observed once. The chain joins TRBV29-1 to TRBJ1-2; tentatively, D is TRBD1 (6 bases). The CDR3 is made up of 11 amino acids. Germline CDR1 and CDR2: SQVTM and ANQGSEA. Trimming took 7 bases from V and 5 from J, leaving 11 bases between them. CDR3 DNA: TGCAGCGGGGATACAGGGTATGGCTACACCTTC. This codes for CSGDTGYGYTF.

The chain links TRBV4-1 to TRBJ1-6, with D possibly being TRBD1 (5 bases). V dropped 1 base and J dropped 4 bases, with 8 bases sitting between them. The germline V gene has CDR1 MGHRA and CDR2 YSYEKL. This CDR3 is 15 amino acids long. The CDR3 is CASSQGAGYNSPLHF. For the CDR3, the DNA is TGCGCCAGCAGCCAAGGGGCAGGGTATAATTCACCCCTCCACTTT.

V is TRBV10-2 and J is TRBJ2-2; 11 bases match TRBD2. Germline loops: CDR1 WSHSY, CDR2 SAAADI. The V segment lost 6 bases and the J segment 6 bases; nucleotides outside the gene matches: 6. This CDR3 has 15 residues. CDR3 in amino acids: CASRTSGGVSGELFF. The CDR3 coding sequence is TGCGCCAGCAGAACTAGCGGGGGAGTCTCCGGGGAGCTGTTTTTT.

The chain combines TRBV5-6 with TRBJ2-3; 11 nucleotides agree with TRBD1. CDR1 is SGHDT, CDR2 YYEEEE, per germline. With 0 bases clipped from V and 4 bases from J, the junction kept 1 base outside the gene matches. The CDR3 spans 15 residues. DNA for the CDR3: TGTGCCAGCAGCTTGGGGGACAGGGGGGCAGATACGCAGTATTTT. Amino acid sequence: CASSLGDRGADTQYF.

CDR3 in DNA: TGTGCCAGCAATGTAGGGGCCGGGGAGCTGTTTTTT. Translation: CASNVGAGELFF. This chain uses TRBV2 with TRBJ2-2, with D possibly being TRBD1 (5 bases). The CDR3 length is 12 residues. Germline lookup yields CDR1 SNHLY and CDR2 FYNNEI. V was trimmed by 7 bases and J by 6 bases, leaving 9 bases between them.

The rearrangement joins TRBV6-5 to TRBJ1-1; 9 bases agree with TRBD1. Looked up from germline, CDR1 is MNHEY and CDR2 is SVGAGI. With 6 bases clipped from V and 7 bases from J, the junction kept 9 bases outside the gene matches. There are 14 residues in the CDR3. The CDR3 sequence: CASRQTGGVGEAFF. In nucleotides, the CDR3 is TGTGCCAGCAGGCAAACAGGGGGCGTAGGTGAAGCTTTCTTT.

The V gene is TRBV9, the J gene TRBJ2-5, with TRBD1 matching 8 bases. From germline, CDR1 is SGDLS and CDR2 YYNGEE. The ends lost 1 base at V and 5 bases at J; junction bases unmatched: 7. CDR3 size: 15 residues. CDR3 in DNA: TGTGCCAGCAGCGTAAGGACAGGGAGCACGGAGACCCAGTACTTC. This sequence encodes CASSVRTGSTETQYF.

In its sample, this clone was seen once. The chain recombines TRBV4-2 with TRBJ2-1; 13 bases map to TRBD2. The germline V gene has CDR1 LGHNA and CDR2 YNFKEQ. The CDR3 runs to 16 residues. J was trimmed by 5 bases and V by 3 bases; bases with no gene match: 4. DNA for the CDR3: TGTGCCAGCAGCCACCTACTAGCGGGGGGGCACAATGAGCAGTTCTTC. Residues: CASSHLLAGGHNEQFF.

The chain recombines TRBV5-1 with TRBJ2-3; the D gene is possibly TRBD1 (6 bases). The V end lost 3 bases, the J end lost 2 bases, and 16 bases lay between the germline ends. Germline V CDR1 and CDR2: SGHRS, YFSETQ. This CDR3 has 16 amino acids. This CDR3 reads CASSSATGQVTDTQYF. The CDR3 region has the DNA TGCGCCAGCAGCTCGGCCACAGGGCAGGTCACAGATACGCAGTATTTT. Variable domain in full (rest from reference TRBV5-1 and TRBJ2-3): KAGVTQTPRYLIKTRGQQVTLSCSPISGHRSVSWYQQTPGQGLQFLFEYFSETQRNKGNFPGRFSGRQFSNSRSEMNVSTLELGDSALYLCASSSATGQVTDTQYFGPGTRLTVL.

This sequence joins TRBV28 and TRBJ1-6; D not certain. This CDR3 region has 13 residues. V lost 3 bases, J lost 7 bases, and 7 bases lay in between. Germline CDR1 is MDHEN and CDR2 is SYDVKM. As DNA, the CDR3 is TGTGCCAGCAGTTTTCAACGGAATTCACCCCTCCACTTT. Its protein is CASSFQRNSPLHF.

The chain is built from TRBV5-1 and TRBJ2-5; TRBD2 might be the D (5 bases). V lost 4 bases and J lost 2, with 15 bases in between. From germline, CDR1 is SGHRS and CDR2 YFSETQ. The CDR3 spans 15 residues. CDR3 DNA: TGCGCCAGCAGCCTCGGAGGTTTGAGACAAGAGACCCAGTACTTC. Translation: CASSLGGLRQETQYF.

The genes are TRBV7-6 and TRBJ1-2, with TRBD1 matching over 10 bases. V dropped 3 bases and J dropped 8; count of bases not matched to a gene: 6. CDR3 length equals 14 residues. Germline loops: CDR1 SGHVS, CDR2 FNYEAQ. The DNA of the CDR3 is TGTGCCAGCAGCTTGGAGACAGGGGGCGGAGGCTACACCTTC. Protein sequence: CASSLETGGGGYTF.

This sequence joins TRBV6-1 and TRBJ1-3; D may be TRBD1 (5 bases). The CDR3 covers 15 residues. V was trimmed by 6 bases and J by 4 bases, leaving 16 bases between them. The germline V gene has CDR1 MNHNS and CDR2 SASEGT. The CDR3 protein is CASRTGGYGGNTIYF. In DNA, the CDR3 is TGTGCCAGCAGGACCGGGGGGTATGGAGGAAACACCATATATTTT.

This chain links TRBV6-1 with TRBJ2-1, with TRBD1 matching over 7 bases. The trim removed 3 bases at V and 4 bases at J, leaving 6 bases unmatched. Looked up from germline, CDR1 is MNHNS and CDR2 is SASEGT. The CDR3 sequence is 15 residues long. CDR3 bases: TGTGCCAGCAGTGAGAAACAGGGGAATTACAATGAGCAGTTCTTC. Its translation: CASSEKQGNYNEQFF.

The V call is TRBV27, the J call TRBJ1-2; TRBD1 matches 8 bases. Germline V gene sequence: CDR1 MNHEY, CDR2 SMNVEV (reference sequence). The CDR3 is 16 amino acids. Trimming took 4 bases from V and 4 from J; bases not matched to a gene: 11. CDR3 bases: TGTGCCAGCAGTTCCTTTGGACAGGGAAAGAGCTATGGCTACACCTTC. It encodes CASSSFGQGKSYGYTF.

This chain joins TRBV4-1 and TRBJ2-1, with 10 bases fitting TRBD2. Germline CDR1 is MGHRA and CDR2 is YSYEKL. The ends lost 5 bases at V and 10 bases at J; junction bases unmatched: 11. This CDR3 is built from 15 residues. The CDR3 DNA follows: TGCGCCAGCAGCTCCCGACTAGCGGGCCTATGGGAGCAGTTCTTC. It translates to CASSSRLAGLWEQFF.

The genes are TRBV27 and TRBJ1-2; 7 bases are a match to TRBD1. The CDR3 has 14 residues. Germline V gene data show CDR1 as MNHEY and CDR2 as SMNVEV (reference sequence). V shed 3 bases and J 5 bases; nucleotides not matched to a gene: 6. DNA for the CDR3: TGTGCCAGCAGTTTGAGGGGGCTTACGTATGGCTACACCTTC. It is translated as CASSLRGLTYGYTF.

This sequence joins TRBV6-6 and TRBJ2-7; D call uncertain. The CDR3 totals 12 residues. The germline gives CDR1 MNHNY, CDR2 SVGAGI (reference sequence). V was clipped by 2 bases and J by 3 bases, with 5 bases between them. CDR3 in DNA: TGTGCCAGCAGTTACCCCAACTACGAGCAGTACTTC. It encodes CASSYPNYEQYF.

This rearrangement joins TRBV6-1 to TRBJ1-2; 9 nucleotides align to TRBD1. The J segment lost 5 bases and the V segment lost 5 bases, leaving 6 bases of the junction unmatched. The CDR3 has 14 amino acids. The germline V gene has CDR1 MNHNS and CDR2 SASEGT. The CDR3 region has the DNA TGTGCCAGCAGTAAGGGACAGGGAGGATATGGCTACACCTTC. Translated, it gives CASSKGQGGYGYTF.

The chain has TRBV15 and TRBJ2-7; D may be TRBD2 (6 bases). Germline CDR1 reads LNHNV; CDR2 reads YYDKDF (reference sequence). CDR3 length: 14 residues. Trimming cost V 2 bases and J 5 bases, with 13 bases left between them. CDR3 nucleotides: TGTGCCACCAGCAGACGGGGGAGCCTAGACGAGCAGTACTTC. Translating it yields CATSRRGSLDEQYF.